These 18 T cell receptor beta chains originate from one sample sequenced in a study of T cell responses to AZD1222 COVID-19 vaccine. The protocol was immunoSEQ multiplex PCR, while the TCRdb copy is restricted to in-frame clones and leaves out a portion. Among around 180,000 clones listed, 85% to 95% were seen once. Here the sequenced sample was peripheral blood, taken on day 0 of AZD1222 vaccination. These receptors were taken from an adult in good health.

This chain uses TRBV7-9 with TRBJ2-5; D uncertain. The germline V and J ends were trimmed by 7 bases and 3 bases, with 12 bases remaining between them. The CDR3 covers 13 residues. Germline values: CDR1 SEHNR, CDR2 FQNEAQ (reference sequence). CDR3 loop: CASNPRREETQYF. Here the CDR3 DNA reads TGTGCCAGCAACCCAAGAAGGGAAGAGACCCAGTACTTC.

V and J are TRBV9 and TRBJ1-1; D not certain. This CDR3 region has 16 residues. In germline, CDR1 is SGDLS, CDR2 YYNGEE. V was cut by 4 bases and J by 5 bases, with 21 bases left in between. The CDR3 region is CASSPGGFGRRTEAFF. The CDR3 DNA sequence: TGTGCCAGCAGCCCCGGAGGATTCGGGCGTAGAACTGAAGCTTTCTTT.

This chain connects TRBV5-1 to TRBJ1-2; possibly TRBD1 for D (6 bases). V lost 3 bases to trimming and J lost 5 bases, with 17 bases between them. Per germline, CDR1 SGHRS and CDR2 YFSETQ. The CDR3 runs 15 residues. CDR3 nucleotide sequence: TGCGCCAGCAGCTCGTCGCAGGGGATACGATATGGCTACACCTTC. Encoded protein: CASSSSQGIRYGYTF.

The chain joins TRBV5-1 to TRBJ1-1, with D unresolved. V was trimmed by 0 bases and J by 0 bases, leaving 6 bases between them. Germline CDR1 is SGHRS and CDR2 is YFSETQ. The length of the CDR3 is 14 residues. The CDR3 nucleotides read TGCGCCAGCAGCTTGGGGATAGTGAACACTGAAGCTTTCTTT. Amino acids: CASSLGIVNTEAFF.

The chain couples TRBV6-5 to TRBJ1-2; 7 positions match TRBD1. V lost 7 bases and J lost 3; bases outside the gene matches: 5. The CDR3 length is 13 residues. Germline assignment: CDR1 MNHEY and CDR2 SVGAGI. The CDR3 region is CASTRGTDYGYTF. CDR3 DNA sequence: TGTGCCAGCACGCGGGGGACAGACTATGGCTACACCTTC.

The chain has TRBV5-5 and TRBJ1-2, with unresolved D. Germline V gene data show CDR1 as SGHKS and CDR2 as YYEKEE (reference sequence). V was clipped by 2 bases and J by 8 bases, with 19 bases between them. The CDR3 has 15 amino acids. The CDR3 region is CASSLVGSVPTGYTF. In DNA, the CDR3 is TGTGCCAGCAGCTTAGTCGGGTCAGTTCCTACCGGCTACACCTTC.

In DNA, the CDR3 is TGTGCCAGCAGACGGCAGGGGCCGGAAGAGCCCCAGCATTTT. It yields the protein CASRRQGPEEPQHF. V and J are TRBV6-7 and TRBJ1-5, with D maybe TRBD1 (6 bases). TRBV6-7 carries the ORF label, with uncertain function. The CDR3 is 14 amino acids. Deletions cut 6 bases from V and 8 bases from J, with 17 bases between.

The chain recombines TRBV7-8 with TRBJ1-2; 10 positions agree with TRBD1. V trimming: 6 bases; J trimming: 9 bases; junction bases outside the gene matches: 19. CDR3 length: 17 amino acids. Germline V lookup: CDR1 SGHVS, CDR2 FQNEAQ. The chain's CDR3 is CASSFSGTGARRSSYTF. Written as DNA, the CDR3 is TGTGCCAGCAGTTTCTCCGGGACAGGGGCCCGCCGATCGAGCTACACCTTC.

The chain carries TRBV6-4 and TRBJ1-2; 7 nucleotides align to TRBD1. V shed 0 bases, J shed 7 bases, and the junction held 5 bases outside the gene matches. The germline CDR1 and CDR2 sequences are MRHNA and SNTAGT. The CDR3 extends over 14 amino acids. The CDR3 sequence is CASSDSTGAGGYTF. The CDR3 DNA follows: TGTGCCAGCAGTGACTCAACAGGGGCGGGTGGCTACACCTTC.

This chain connects TRBV3-1 (or the pseudogene TRBV3-2) to TRBJ2-5; tentatively, D is TRBD1 (7 bases). V was shortened by 8 bases and J by 1 base, with 20 bases between the two germline ends. Germline V lookup: CDR1 LGHDT, CDR2 YNNKEL (reference sequence). The CDR3 sequence is 16 residues long. As DNA, the CDR3 is TGTGCCAGCGAGCTGGGCGGGACAGAAGTCCAAGAGACCCAGTACTTC. Its protein product is CASELGGTEVQETQYF.

This chain uses TRBV27 with TRBJ1-6, with 8 bases that match TRBD1. Germline loops: CDR1 MNHEY, CDR2 SMNVEV (reference sequence). The V segment lost 5 bases and the J segment 5 bases; nucleotides outside the gene matches: 5. There are 15 residues in the CDR3. CDR3 loop: CASSPLTGDNSPLHF. CDR3 DNA: TGTGCCAGCAGTCCTCTGACAGGGGATAATTCACCCCTCCACTTT.

The rearrangement joins TRBV6-4 to TRBJ2-7; 9 positions agree with TRBD2. The CDR3 extends over 15 amino acids. The germline V gene encodes CDR1 MRHNA and CDR2 SNTAGT. The V gene end was trimmed by 4 bases and the J gene end by 2 bases; junction bases not matched to a gene: 6. The CDR3 protein is CASSAGSGGPYEQYF. The CDR3 region has the DNA TGTGCCAGCAGTGCCGGTAGCGGGGGCCCCTACGAGCAGTACTTC.

The rearrangement links TRBV3-1 (or the pseudogene TRBV3-2) to TRBJ1-3, with D perhaps matching TRBD1 (6 bases). This CDR3 region has 15 residues. The V end lost 1 base, the J end lost 4 bases, and 11 bases lay between the germline ends. Germline loops: CDR1 LGHDT, CDR2 YNNKEL (reference sequence). For the CDR3, the DNA is TGTGCCAGCAGCCAAGTTCCAGGGGTCGGAAACACCATATATTTT. It encodes CASSQVPGVGNTIYF.

To note about this clone: The same CDR3 is also encoded by other DNA sequences in this sample. Written as DNA, the CDR3 is TGTGCCAGCAGCTCAGGGGTAACTGAAGCTTTCTTT. Its protein is CASSSGVTEAFF. The chain uses TRBV28 and TRBJ1-1; D is possibly TRBD1 (6 bases). In germline, CDR1 is MDHEN, CDR2 SYDVKM. Trimming stripped 6 bases from V and 5 bases from J, with 10 bases between. CDR3 length: 12 amino acids. The full variable domain, its missing parts supplied by reference TRBV28 and TRBJ1-1, is DVKVTQSSRYLVKRTGEKVFLECVQDMDHENMFWYRQDPGLGLRLIYFSYDVKMKEKGDIPEGYSVSREKKERFSLILESASTNQTSMYLCASSSGVTEAFFGQGTRLTVV.

This chain connects TRBV6-1 to TRBJ1-4; no reliable D call. V was shortened by 2 bases and J by 2 bases, with 9 bases between the two germline ends. This CDR3 has 15 residues. Germline CDR1 MNHNS, CDR2 SASEGT. The CDR3 loop is CASSEFGSTNEKLFF. The CDR3 DNA reads as TGTGCCAGCAGTGAATTCGGCAGCACTAATGAAAAACTGTTTTTT.

The chain is built from TRBV28 and TRBJ1-6, with D perhaps TRBD1 (6 bases). Germline V CDR1 and CDR2: MDHEN, SYDVKM. The CDR3 is made up of 15 amino acids. The V gene lost 6 bases and the J gene lost 3 bases, with 12 bases spanning the gap. The CDR3 sequence: CASRRGQYYNSPLHF. The CDR3 DNA reads as TGTGCCAGCAGGAGAGGACAGTACTATAATTCACCCCTCCACTTT.

The rearrangement links TRBV6-4 to TRBJ2-2; TRBD2 matches 7 bases. The V segment lost 0 bases and the J segment 5 bases; nucleotides outside the gene matches: 6. Per the germline V gene, CDR1 is MRHNA and CDR2 is SNTAGT. The CDR3 has 16 residues. The CDR3 region is CASSDSPGAGTGELFF. The CDR3 DNA follows: TGTGCCAGCAGTGACTCTCCGGGAGCGGGGACCGGGGAGCTGTTTTTT.

The genes are TRBV7-3 and TRBJ2-7; 7 bases fit TRBD1. This CDR3 has 14 amino acids. Trimming took 2 bases from V and 7 from J; bases not matched to a gene: 8. CDR1 is SGHTA and CDR2 is FQGTGA in the germline V gene. The CDR3 region has the DNA TGTGCCAGCAGCTTAGACAGGGATCTGGGGGAGCAGTACTTC. Its protein is CASSLDRDLGEQYF.